The clone carrying this T cell receptor (beta chain) was counted between two and nine times. As yet, its antigen is unknown. These data are taken from a study of cytomegalovirus exposure and HLA in healthy donors. Germline lookup yields CDR1 SGDLS and CDR2 YYNGEE. V dropped 0 bases and J dropped 8 bases, with 17 bases sitting between them. This CDR3 has 15 amino acids. Study observations and caveats: Reports indicate that TCR beta sequences accurately predicted the HLA-A and HLA-B alleles of most subjects. Analysis performed later found more than 15,000 TCR beta sequences associated with HLA alleles at 0.05 false discovery rate. Later, TCR association rates were found to vary by HLA locus, highest for DRB1 and lowest for HLA-C. Later analysis demonstrated an association between a missense DCLRE1C variant and TCR beta V- and J-gene trimming.

PCR involved 60 Vbeta and 13 Jbeta primers. Sequencing used immunoSEQ multiplex PCR; TCRdb keeps in-frame clones, though not all of them. The sample has some 150,000 clones, approximately 80% seen once. The sequence was collected from a woman aged 45-59 years in good health and CMV-seronegative. V usage is TRBV9 and J usage is TRBJ1-2; D remains ambiguous. Material for sequencing was PBMCs. CDR3 nucleotide sequence: TGTGCCAGCAGCGTAGAGGCGGCGAAAACGGGGGGCTACACCTTC. This encodes CASSVEAAKTGGYTF. Filled out from reference TRBV9 and TRBJ1-2, the complete variable domain reads DSGVTQTPKHLITATGQRVTLRCSPRSGDLSVYWYQQSLDQGLQFLIQYYNGEERAKGNILERFSAQQFPDLHSELNLSSLELGDSALYFCASSVEAAKTGGYTFGSGTRLTVV.